This T cell receptor beta chain came from a study of cytomegalovirus exposure and HLA in healthy donors. General study results and limits: For presence/absence analyses, sequencing depth was assumed to be roughly uniform across donors.

The PCR had 60 Vbeta and 13 Jbeta primers. The method was immunoSEQ multiplex PCR; TCRdb's version includes in-frame clones alone and lacks a portion of them. The sample carries approximately 100,000 clones, over 65% recorded once. Germline V lookup: CDR1 KGHSH, CDR2 LQKENI. V was clipped by 5 bases and J by 7 bases, with 23 bases between them. This CDR3 is 17 amino acids long. Notes on this clone: Its specificity is unknown.

This TCR was recovered from a man aged 55 to 70 in good health and CMV-seropositive. The rearrangement links TRBV18 to TRBJ1-4; TRBD1 might be the D (5 bases). Material: PBMCs. The CDR3 spells CASSSALKGEEGEKLFF. The CDR3, as DNA: TGTGCCAGCTCATCAGCATTAAAAGGGGAGGAGGGTGAAAAACTGTTTTTT.